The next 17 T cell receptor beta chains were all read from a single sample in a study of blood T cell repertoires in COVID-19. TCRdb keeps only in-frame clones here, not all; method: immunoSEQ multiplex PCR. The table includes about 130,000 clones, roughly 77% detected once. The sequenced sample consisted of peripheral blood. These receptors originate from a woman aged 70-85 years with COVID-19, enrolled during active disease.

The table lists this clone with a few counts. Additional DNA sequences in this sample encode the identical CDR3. The chain's CDR3 is CASSLLLNEQFF. The CDR3 bases are TGTGCCAGCAGCCTCCTTCTTAATGAGCAGTTCTTC. V gene TRBV3-1 (or the pseudogene TRBV3-2) combines with J gene TRBJ2-1; no reliable D call. The CDR3 totals 12 residues. The V gene lost 4 bases and the J gene lost 7 bases, with 8 bases spanning the gap. Germline V gives CDR1 LGHDT, CDR2 YNNKEL (reference sequence).

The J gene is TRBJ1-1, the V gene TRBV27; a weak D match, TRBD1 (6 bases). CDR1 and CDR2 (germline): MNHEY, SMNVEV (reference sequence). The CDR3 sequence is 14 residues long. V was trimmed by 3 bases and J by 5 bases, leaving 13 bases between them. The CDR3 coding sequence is TGTGCCAGCAGTTTTTCGGGGCAGGGGACTGAAGCTTTCTTT. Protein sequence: CASSFSGQGTEAFF.

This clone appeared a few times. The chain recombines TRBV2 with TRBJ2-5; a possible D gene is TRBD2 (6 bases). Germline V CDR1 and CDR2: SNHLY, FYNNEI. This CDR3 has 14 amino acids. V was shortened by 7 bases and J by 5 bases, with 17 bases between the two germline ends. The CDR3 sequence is CASTLPGLGETQYF. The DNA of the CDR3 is TGTGCCAGCACCCTCCCGGGACTTGGGGAGACCCAGTACTTC.

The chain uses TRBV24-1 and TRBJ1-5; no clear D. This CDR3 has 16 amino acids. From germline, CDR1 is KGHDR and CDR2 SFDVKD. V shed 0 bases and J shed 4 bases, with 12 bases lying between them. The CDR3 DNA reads TGTGCCACCAGTGATTTGGCCCGCCGGGGAAATCAGCCCCAGCATTTT. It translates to CATSDLARRGNQPQHF.

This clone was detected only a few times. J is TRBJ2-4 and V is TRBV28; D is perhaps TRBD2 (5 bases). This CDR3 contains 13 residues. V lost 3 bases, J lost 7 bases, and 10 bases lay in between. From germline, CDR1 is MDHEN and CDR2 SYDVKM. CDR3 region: CASSFGGGNIQYF. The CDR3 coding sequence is TGTGCCAGCAGTTTTGGTGGCGGGAACATTCAGTACTTC. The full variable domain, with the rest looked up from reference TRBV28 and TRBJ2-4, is DVKVTQSSRYLVKRTGEKVFLECVQDMDHENMFWYRQDPGLGLRLIYFSYDVKMKEKGDIPEGYSVSREKKERFSLILESASTNQTSMYLCASSFGGGNIQYFGAGTRLSVL.

The CDR3 loop reads CASSHRPGNNSPLHF. CDR3 in DNA: TGTGCCAGCAGCCACCGACCGGGAAATAATTCACCCCTCCACTTT. This chain joins TRBV3-1 (or the pseudogene TRBV3-2) and TRBJ1-6; D unclear. Germline V CDR1 and CDR2: LGHDT, YNNKEL (reference sequence). Between the trimmed V and J ends, which lost 3 bases and 5 bases, there was a span of 11 bases. This CDR3 comprises 15 residues.

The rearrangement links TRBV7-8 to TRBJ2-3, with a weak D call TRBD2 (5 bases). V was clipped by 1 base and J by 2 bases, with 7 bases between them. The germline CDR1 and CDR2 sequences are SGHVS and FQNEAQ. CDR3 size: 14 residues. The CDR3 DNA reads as TGTGCCAGCAGCTTAGGCCTAGCCACAGATACGCAGTATTTT. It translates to CASSLGLATDTQYF.

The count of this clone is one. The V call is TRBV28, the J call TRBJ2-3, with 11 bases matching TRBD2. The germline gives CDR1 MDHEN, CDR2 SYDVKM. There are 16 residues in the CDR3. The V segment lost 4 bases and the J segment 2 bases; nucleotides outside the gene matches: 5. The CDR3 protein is CASSSIAGGDTDTQYF. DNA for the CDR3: TGTGCCAGCAGTTCTATAGCGGGGGGGGACACAGATACGCAGTATTTT.

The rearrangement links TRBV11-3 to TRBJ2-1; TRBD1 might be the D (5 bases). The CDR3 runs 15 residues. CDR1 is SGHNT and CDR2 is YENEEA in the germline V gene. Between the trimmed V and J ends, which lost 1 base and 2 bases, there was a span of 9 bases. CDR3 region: CASSLGQGAYNEQFF. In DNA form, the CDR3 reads TGTGCCAGCAGCTTAGGGCAGGGCGCCTACAATGAGCAGTTCTTC.

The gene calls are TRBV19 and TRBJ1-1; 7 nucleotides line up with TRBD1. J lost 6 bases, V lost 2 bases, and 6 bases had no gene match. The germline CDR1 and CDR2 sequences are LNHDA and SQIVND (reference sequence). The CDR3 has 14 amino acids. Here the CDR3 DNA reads TGTGCCAGTAGTATAAGGGGCCAGGGGGCTGAAGCTTTCTTT. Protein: CASSIRGQGAEAFF.

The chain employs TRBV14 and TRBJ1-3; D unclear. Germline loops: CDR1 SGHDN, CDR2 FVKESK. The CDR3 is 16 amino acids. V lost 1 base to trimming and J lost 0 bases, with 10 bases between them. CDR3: CASSQVAVISGNTIYF. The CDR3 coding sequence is TGTGCCAGCAGCCAAGTTGCGGTGATCTCTGGAAACACCATATATTTT.

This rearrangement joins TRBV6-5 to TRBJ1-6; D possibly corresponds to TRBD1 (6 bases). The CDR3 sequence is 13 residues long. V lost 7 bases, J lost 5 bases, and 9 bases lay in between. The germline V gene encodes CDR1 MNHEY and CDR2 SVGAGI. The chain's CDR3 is CASNRVNNSPLHF. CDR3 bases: TGTGCCAGCAACAGGGTGAATAATTCACCCCTCCACTTT.

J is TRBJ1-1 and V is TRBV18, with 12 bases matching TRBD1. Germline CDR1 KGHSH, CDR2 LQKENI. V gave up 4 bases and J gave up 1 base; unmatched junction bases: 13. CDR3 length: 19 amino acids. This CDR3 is CASSLQPGGQGARNTEAFF. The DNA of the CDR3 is TGTGCCAGCTCACTTCAACCTGGGGGACAGGGGGCAAGGAACACTGAAGCTTTCTTT.

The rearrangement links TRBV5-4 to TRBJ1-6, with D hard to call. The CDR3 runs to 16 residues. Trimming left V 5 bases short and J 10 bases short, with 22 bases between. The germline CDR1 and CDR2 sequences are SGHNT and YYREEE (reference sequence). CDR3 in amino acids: CASSPTGLPGRSPLHF. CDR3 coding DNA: TGTGCCAGCAGTCCTACCGGGCTGCCTGGGAGGTCACCCCTCCACTTT.

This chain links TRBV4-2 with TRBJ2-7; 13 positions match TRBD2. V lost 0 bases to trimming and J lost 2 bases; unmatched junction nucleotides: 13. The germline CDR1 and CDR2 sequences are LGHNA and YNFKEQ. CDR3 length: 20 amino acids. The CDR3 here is CASSQESLAGGPVNAYEQYF. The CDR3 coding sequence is TGTGCCAGCAGCCAAGAGTCACTAGCGGGGGGGCCCGTTAACGCCTACGAGCAGTACTTC.

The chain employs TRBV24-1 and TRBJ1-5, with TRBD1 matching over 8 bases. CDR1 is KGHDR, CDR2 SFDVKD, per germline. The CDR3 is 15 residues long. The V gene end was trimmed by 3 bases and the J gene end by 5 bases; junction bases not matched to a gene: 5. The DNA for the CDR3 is TGTGCCACCAGTGATGCGGGACAGGCGGATCAGCCCCAGCATTTT. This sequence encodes CATSDAGQADQPQHF.

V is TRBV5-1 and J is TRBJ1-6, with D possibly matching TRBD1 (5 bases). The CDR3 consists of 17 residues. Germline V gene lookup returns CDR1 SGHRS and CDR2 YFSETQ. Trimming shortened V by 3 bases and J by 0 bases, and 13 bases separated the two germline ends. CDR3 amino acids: CASSSTVLDSYNSPLHF. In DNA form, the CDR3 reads TGCGCCAGCAGCTCGACAGTTTTAGACTCCTATAATTCACCCCTCCACTTT.